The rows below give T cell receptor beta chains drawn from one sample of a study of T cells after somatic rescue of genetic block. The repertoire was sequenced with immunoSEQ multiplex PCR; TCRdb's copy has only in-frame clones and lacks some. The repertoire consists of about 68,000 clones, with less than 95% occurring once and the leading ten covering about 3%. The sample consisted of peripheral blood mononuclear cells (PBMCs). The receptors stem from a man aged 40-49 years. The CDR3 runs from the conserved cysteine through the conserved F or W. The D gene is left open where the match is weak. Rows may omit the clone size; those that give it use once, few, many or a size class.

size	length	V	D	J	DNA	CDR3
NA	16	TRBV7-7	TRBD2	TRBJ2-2	TGTGCTAGCAGGCCATTGGGACTAGAATCTTCCGGGGAGCTGTTTTTT	CASRPLGLESSGELFF
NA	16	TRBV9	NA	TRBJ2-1	TGTGCCAGCAGCGTAGGTTCCAGCGGAGACTACAATGAGCAGTTCTTC	CASSVGSSGDYNEQFF
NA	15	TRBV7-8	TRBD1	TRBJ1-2	TGTGCCAGCAGCCAATTTCAGGGGGTGCCTAGGGGGTACACCTTC	CASSQFQGVPRGYTF
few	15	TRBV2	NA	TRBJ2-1	TGTGCCAGCAGTGAAACAGGAGACTCCTACAATGAGCAGTTCTTC	CASSETGDSYNEQFF
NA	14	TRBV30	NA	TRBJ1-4	TGTGCCTGGAGTCTGGGGATACTAAATGAAAAACTGTTTTTT	CAWSLGILNEKLFF
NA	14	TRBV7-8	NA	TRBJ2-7	TGTGCCAGCAGCCCCAGCTCAGGCGCCTACGAGCAGTACTTC	CASSPSSGAYEQYF
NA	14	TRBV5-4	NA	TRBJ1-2	TGTGCCAGCAGCCCCTCGGGACATGATTACGGCTACACCTTC	CASSPSGHDYGYTF
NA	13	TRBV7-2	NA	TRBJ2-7	TGTGCCAGCAGCTTGGGGCTAGCGCTCGAGCAGTACTTC	CASSLGLALEQYF
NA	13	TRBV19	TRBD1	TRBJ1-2	TGTGCCAGTAGTATCGGACAGGGCTATGGCTACACCTTC	CASSIGQGYGYTF
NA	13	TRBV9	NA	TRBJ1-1	TGTGCCAGCAGCGTGAGATCCAGCACTGAAGCTTTCTTT	CASSVRSSTEAFF
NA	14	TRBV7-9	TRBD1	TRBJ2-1	TGTGCCAGCAGCCCCCCGCCAGGGGGAAATGAGCAGTTCTTC	CASSPPPGGNEQFF
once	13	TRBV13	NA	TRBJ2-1	TGTGCCAGCAGCCCACCCGCGTGGAATGAGCAGTTCTTC	CASSPPAWNEQFF
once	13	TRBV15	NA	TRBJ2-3	TGTGCCACCAGCAGAGAGATTAGGGATACGCAGTATTTT	CATSREIRDTQYF
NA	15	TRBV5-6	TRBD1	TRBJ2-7	TGTGCCAGCAGCCCGCGGGACAGGGGGTACTACGAGCAGTACTTC	CASSPRDRGYYEQYF
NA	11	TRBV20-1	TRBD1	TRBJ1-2	TGCAGTGGGTCGACAGGGCTGGGCTACACCTTC	CSGSTGLGYTF
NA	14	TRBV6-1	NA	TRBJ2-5	TGTGCCAGCAGTGATCGGGGGGCCCAAGAGACCCAGTACTTC	CASSDRGAQETQYF
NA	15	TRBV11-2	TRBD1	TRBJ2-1	TGTGCCAGCAGCTTTACCGGGACAGGGATCGATGAGCAGTTCTTC	CASSFTGTGIDEQFF
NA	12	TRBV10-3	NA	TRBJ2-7	TGTGCCATCAGCGTCGAGGGCCACGAGCAGTACTTC	CAISVEGHEQYF
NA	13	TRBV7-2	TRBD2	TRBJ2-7	TGTGCCAGCAGCCTCGGACTAGCATTCGAGCAGTACTTC	CASSLGLAFEQYF
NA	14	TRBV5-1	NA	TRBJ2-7	TGCGCCAGCAGCTCAACAGGGAGACGCAACGAGCAGTACTTC	CASSSTGRRNEQYF
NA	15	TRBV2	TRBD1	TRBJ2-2	TGTGCCAGCAGTGTGAACAGGGGGACGACCGGGGAGCTGTTTTTT	CASSVNRGTTGELFF
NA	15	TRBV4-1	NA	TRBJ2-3	TGCGCCAGCAGCCAAGCCTCTTCCTTACAGGATACGCAGTATTTT	CASSQASSLQDTQYF
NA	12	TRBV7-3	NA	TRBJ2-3	TGTGCCAGCAGCCTTAGCGGAGATACGCAGTATTTT	CASSLSGDTQYF
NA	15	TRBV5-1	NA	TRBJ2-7	TGCGCCAGCAGCCCAGCCCCAGGGAGCTCCTACGAGCAGTACTTC	CASSPAPGSSYEQYF
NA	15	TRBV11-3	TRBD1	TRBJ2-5	TGTGCCAGCAGCACCGGACAGGCCGTTCAAGAGACCCAGTACTTC	CASSTGQAVQETQYF
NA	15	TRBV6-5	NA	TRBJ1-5	TGTGCCAGCAGTTACTCGATTTCCCAGCGACAGCCCCAGCATTTT	CASSYSISQRQPQHF
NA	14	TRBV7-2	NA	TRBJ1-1	TGTGCCAGCAGCTTAGCGGGGGGCCAGACTGAAGCTTTCTTT	CASSLAGGQTEAFF
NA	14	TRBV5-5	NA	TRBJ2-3	TGTGCCAGCAGCTTTTTAGCGGAGGGAGGTACGCAGTATTTT	CASSFLAEGGTQYF
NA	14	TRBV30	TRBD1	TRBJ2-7	TGTGCCTGGAGTGTGGGACAGGGTCCCTACGAGCAGTACTTC	CAWSVGQGPYEQYF
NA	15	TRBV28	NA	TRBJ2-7	TGTGCCAGCAGTTCCCTGTCACGACCCTCCTACGAGCAGTACTTC	CASSSLSRPSYEQYF
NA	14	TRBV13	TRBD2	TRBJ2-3	TGTGCCAGCAGCTTAGGGTCTAGCGGAGATACGCAGTATTTT	CASSLGSSGDTQYF
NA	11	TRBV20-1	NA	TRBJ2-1	TGCAGTGCTCCCCGAGGGTTTGAGCAGTTCTTC	CSAPRGFEQFF
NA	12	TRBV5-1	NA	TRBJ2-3	TGCGCCAGCAGCTTGGAAGGAGATACGCAGTATTTT	CASSLEGDTQYF
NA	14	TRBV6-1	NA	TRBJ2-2	TGTGCCAGCAGAGAAGGGGTCAACACCGGGGAGCTGTTTTTT	CASREGVNTGELFF
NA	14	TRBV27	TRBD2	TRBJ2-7	TGTGCCAGCAGTTACGGGAGGGGTGCCTACGAGCAGTACTTC	CASSYGRGAYEQYF
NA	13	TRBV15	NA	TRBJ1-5	TGTGCCGTCGGGGGGGAGCTAAATCAGCCCCAGCATTTT	CAVGGELNQPQHF
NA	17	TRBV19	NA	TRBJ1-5	TGTGCCAGTAGTATCCCCCCCGGGGGAGCCAGCAATCAGCCCCAGCATTTT	CASSIPPGGASNQPQHF
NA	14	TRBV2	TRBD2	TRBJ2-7	TGTGCCAGTCTATTAGCGGGGGGGAACTACGAGCAGTACTTC	CASLLAGGNYEQYF
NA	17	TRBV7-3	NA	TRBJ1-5	TGTGCCAGCAGCTTCGTGTTGGGGCACCCTAGCAATCAGCCCCAGCATTTT	CASSFVLGHPSNQPQHF
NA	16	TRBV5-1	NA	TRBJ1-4	TGCGCCAGCAGCGTCGGACAGTATGGGACTAATGAAAAACTGTTTTTT	CASSVGQYGTNEKLFF
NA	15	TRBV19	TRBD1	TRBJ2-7	TGTGCCAGTAGTCCCGGGACAGGGAGAGGCTACGAGCAGTACTTC	CASSPGTGRGYEQYF
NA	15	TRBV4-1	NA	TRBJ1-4	TGCGCCAGCAGCCAAGATTGGCCATTTCGTGAAAAACTGTTTTTT	CASSQDWPFREKLFF